A selection of T cell receptor beta chains follows, all from one sample in a study of monozygotic twins with cystic fibrosis. The method was immunoSEQ multiplex PCR; TCRdb's version includes in-frame clones alone and lacks a portion of them. The table has some 32,000 clones, 90% to 98% seen once. The material sequenced was blood. The receptor set was obtained from a girl aged 2 to 9 with cystic fibrosis. The conserved cysteine and the conserved F or W are not part of the CDR3 here.

J | V | CDR3
TRBJ1-4 | TRBV4-1 | ASSQGSRLF
TRBJ2-7 | TRBV28 | ASSLTIGGGYEQY
TRBJ2-1 | TRBV5-4 | ASSRERGAYEQF
TRBJ1-1 | TRBV30 | AWSSGDGTEAF
TRBJ2-7 | TRBV6-5 | ASSSLVEAPYEQY
TRBJ1-5 | TRBV19 | ASSIVRGQGRYGNQPQH
TRBJ1-2 | TRBV6-1 | ASYGTGSYT
TRBJ2-7 | TRBV4-1 | ASSQVSWLVDYEQY
TRBJ2-7 | TRBV7-9 | ASSSAGTSGRAGEEQY
TRBJ2-1 | TRBV9 | ASSVGAEPYNEQF
TRBJ1-1 | TRBV30 | GLKNTEAF
TRBJ2-6 | TRBV6-1 | ASSAQGAAGANVLT
TRBJ1-2 | TRBV5-4 | ASSSDRAYNYGYT